This T cell receptor beta chain derives from a study of cytomegalovirus exposure and HLA in healthy donors. About the research overall: Prior work identified 95 million to 120 million unique TCR beta sequences in about 179 million T cells.

Study outcomes and limitations: Analyses of presence and absence presupposed an approximately uniform sequencing depth across donors.

CDR3 length equals 15 residues. Losses at the gene ends were 5 bases for V and 0 bases for J; bases not matched to a gene: 4. From germline, CDR1 is SNHLY and CDR2 FYNNEI. The study ran its PCR with 60 Vbeta and 13 Jbeta primers. Using immunoSEQ multiplex PCR, the repertoire was profiled, and TCRdb retains in-frame clones only, with some absent. The sample includes some 150,000 clones, less than 65% of them seen just once. A remark on this clone: Its matching antigen is unknown.

The sequenced sample was PBMCs. This receptor was taken from a woman between 25 and 40 years old in good health and CMV-seropositive. J is TRBJ1-3 and V is TRBV2, with 7 bases identical to TRBD1. The CDR3 DNA is TGTGCCAGCAGTCCGACAGGGCTCTCTGGAAACACCATATATTTT. It specifies CASSPTGLSGNTIYF.